Presented here are 16 T cell receptor beta chains from one specimen sequenced in a study of human T cells and chemical hapten exposure. TCRdb itself ran the RACE reads through MiXCR, one entry per CDR3 protein. The repertoire includes roughly 140,000 distinct CDR3 sequences, around 11% of them detected once, and less than 1.5% sits in the top ten. As for time point: patch test 2, 6 weeks after DPC sensitization. Treatment specified: therapeutic diphenylcyclopropenone sensitization with weekly scalp DPC. Specimen: whole blood, collected in connection with sensitization to the hapten diphenylcyclopropenone (DPC). These receptor sequences come from a woman aged 45 to 65 with alopecia areata. Some clones in this sample may be carry-over from other donors' samples.

This clonotype was observed at least ten times. V usage is TRBV30 and J usage is TRBJ2-7; 9 nucleotides align to TRBD1. This CDR3 has 11 residues. From germline, CDR1 is GTSNPN and CDR2 SVGIG (reference sequence). V shed 8 bases, J shed 5 bases, and the junction held 4 bases outside the gene matches. CDR3 DNA: TGTGCCGGGACAGGGAGCCACGAGCAGTACTTC. This encodes CAGTGSHEQYF.

The CDR3 nucleotides are TGTGCCAGCAGTCCCCCTGGACGGCGGTCTAGCACAGATACGCAGTATTTT. It specifies CASSPPGRRSSTDTQYF. The chain recombines TRBV6-6 with TRBJ2-3; D remains unclear. V was cut by 5 bases and J by 0 bases, with 18 bases left in between. From germline, CDR1 is MNHNY and CDR2 SVGAGI (reference sequence). The CDR3 consists of 17 residues.

The CDR3 nucleotides are TGTGCCAGCCTCCTAGGAGCGGGAGCTAATACGCAGTATTTT. It specifies CASLLGAGANTQYF. The chain recombines TRBV27 with TRBJ2-3, with 8 nucleotides matching TRBD2. The CDR3 spans 14 residues. The germline gives CDR1 MNHEY, CDR2 SMNVEV (reference sequence). Losses at the gene ends were 8 bases for V and 7 bases for J; bases not matched to a gene: 11.

This clonotype has just a few counts. The chain carries TRBV20-1 and TRBJ1-5; 7 nucleotides line up with TRBD1. V trimming: 2 bases; J trimming: 6 bases; junction bases outside the gene matches: 4. The CDR3 totals 13 residues. Germline V gives CDR1 DFQATT, CDR2 SNEGSKA (reference sequence). CDR3 loop: CSARQGVGQPQHF. In DNA, the CDR3 is TGCAGTGCTAGACAGGGGGTTGGTCAGCCCCAGCATTTT.

This clonotype has at least ten counts. This chain uses TRBV5-1 with TRBJ2-7; D remains unclear. This CDR3 spans 14 amino acids. The germline V and J ends were trimmed by 1 base and 1 base, with 9 bases remaining between them. Germline CDR1 SGHRS, CDR2 YFSETQ. CDR3 in DNA: TGCGCCAGCAGCTTGTTCGCAGAGTCCTACGAGCAGTACTTC. Its translation: CASSLFAESYEQYF.

V and J are TRBV10-3 and TRBJ2-7; 7 bases are a match to TRBD1. The junction had 0 bases not matched to a gene; V was cut back by 2 bases and J by 2 bases. Germline V CDR1 and CDR2: ENHRY, SYGVKD. The CDR3 has 13 amino acids. CDR3 DNA sequence: TGTGCCATCAGTGAGGACAGGGCCTACGAGCAGTACTTC. As protein: CAISEDRAYEQYF.

The chain joins TRBV20-1 to TRBJ2-2; perhaps TRBD1 as D (6 bases). The CDR3 is 16 residues long. V shed 0 bases and J shed 0 bases, with 11 bases lying between them. Germline assignment: CDR1 DFQATT and CDR2 SNEGSKA (reference sequence). CDR3 nucleotides: TGCAGTGCTAGAGATGGACAGACCCCGAACACCGGGGAGCTGTTTTTT. Residues: CSARDGQTPNTGELFF.

V is TRBV29-1 and J is TRBJ1-4; TRBD1 matches at 7 bases. The CDR3 has 15 residues. The J segment lost 5 bases and the V segment lost 6 bases, leaving 12 bases of the junction unmatched. Germline CDR1 and CDR2: SQVTM and ANQGSEA. The CDR3 DNA is TGCAGCGTACTAACGACCAGGGGGGTCAATGAAAAACTGTTTTTT. Protein sequence: CSVLTTRGVNEKLFF.

This clonotype showed up many times. This chain links TRBV6-6 with TRBJ2-7, with D possibly TRBD2 on 5 matching bases. CDR3 length equals 15 residues. The germline CDR1 and CDR2 sequences are MNHNY and SVGAGI (reference sequence). Trimming took off 0 bases at V and 3 bases at J, with 12 bases between the two ends. CDR3 sequence: CASSYSSGSGYEQYF. CDR3 coding DNA: TGTGCCAGCAGTTACTCGAGTGGCAGCGGCTACGAGCAGTACTTC.

The chain recombines TRBV4-1 with TRBJ1-1, with D possibly matching TRBD1 (5 bases). The CDR3 is 15 amino acids. The ends were cut back, 4 bases at V and 0 bases at J, with 12 bases in the middle. The germline gives CDR1 MGHRA, CDR2 YSYEKL. The DNA of the CDR3 is TGCGCCAGCAGCCCGTCAGGGCAGCTGAACACTGAAGCTTTCTTT. It is translated as CASSPSGQLNTEAFF.

The rearrangement joins TRBV9 to TRBJ2-1; 8 nucleotides agree with TRBD2. The germline CDR1 and CDR2 sequences are SGDLS and YYNGEE. Trimming took 1 base from V and 7 from J; bases not matched to a gene: 7. The CDR3 is 15 residues long. The chain's CDR3 is CASSVTGLATNEQFF. DNA for the CDR3: TGTGCCAGCAGCGTAACCGGACTAGCCACGAATGAGCAGTTCTTC.

This clonotype showed up just a few times. The chain has TRBV5-4 and TRBJ1-1; D is unclear. Germline values: CDR1 SGHNT, CDR2 YYREEE (reference sequence). V was shortened by 0 bases and J by 4 bases, with 7 bases between the two germline ends. The CDR3 covers 13 residues. CDR3 in amino acids: CASSLGEATEAFF. CDR3 bases: TGTGCCAGCAGCTTGGGCGAGGCCACTGAAGCTTTCTTT.

V is TRBV11-3 and J is TRBJ2-1, with D tentatively TRBD1 (6 bases). Deletions cut 5 bases from V and 2 bases from J, with 13 bases between. CDR3 length equals 15 residues. CDR1 and CDR2 from the germline V gene are SGHNT and YENEEA. The CDR3 loop reads CASSPLDSAYNEQFF. The CDR3 DNA sequence: TGTGCCAGCAGCCCCCTGGACAGCGCCTACAATGAGCAGTTCTTC. The entire variable domain, with the rest obtained from reference TRBV11-3 and TRBJ2-1, is as follows: EAGVVQSPRYKIIEKKQPVAFWCNPISGHNTLYWYLQNLGQGPELLIRYENEEAVDDSQLPKDRFSAERLKGVDSTLKIQPAELGDSAVYLCASSPLDSAYNEQFFGPGTRLTVL.

The chain joins TRBV7-8 to TRBJ2-7; 9 nucleotides line up with TRBD2. In germline, CDR1 is SGHVS, CDR2 FQNEAQ. The trim removed 2 bases at V and 4 bases at J, leaving 9 bases unmatched. The CDR3 has 16 residues. In DNA, the CDR3 is TGTGCCAGCAGCTTATTATCTAGCGGGAACACGTACGAGCAGTACTTC. This translates into CASSLLSSGNTYEQYF.

The chain has TRBV5-8 and TRBJ2-4, with TRBD1 identical over 7 bases. The germline CDR1 and CDR2 sequences are SGHTS and YDEGEE. The CDR3 is 16 amino acids. J was trimmed by 0 bases and V by 4 bases; bases with no gene match: 7. Here the CDR3 DNA reads TGTGCCAGCAGCAACTACAGGGGTTTAGCCAAAAACATTCAGTACTTC. Translated, it gives CASSNYRGLAKNIQYF.

This clonotype was detected many times. The chain is built from TRBV23-1 and TRBJ2-3; 8 positions agree with TRBD1. TRBV23-1 is flagged as an ORF with uncertain function. CDR3 length: 12 amino acids. Trimming at V came to 10 bases and at J to 5 bases, leaving 5 bases not matched to a gene. CDR3 coding DNA: TGCGCCATGGACAGGGCGGAAGATACGCAGTATTTT. Amino acid sequence: CAMDRAEDTQYF.